The clone carrying this T cell receptor (beta chain) has only one observation. What it binds is not known. V was trimmed by 7 bases and J by 5 bases, leaving 12 bases between them. Germline CDR1 and CDR2: SGDLS and YYNGEE. The CDR3 sequence is 12 residues long. The sample is drawn from a study of graft-versus-host responses after intestinal transplantation. Study information: In this cohort, recipients had multivisceral, liver-intestinal, or isolated intestinal transplants.

TCRdb's table, derived via immunoSEQ multiplex PCR, lists solely in-frame clones and lacks some. The sample consists of fewer than 95,000 clones, around 93% of them appearing once. This receptor was taken from a human donor who was the organ donor for an intestinal transplant. The rearrangement joins TRBV9 to TRBJ1-2; perhaps TRBD1 as D (6 bases). The input for sequencing was unstimulated CD8+ T cells sorted from spleen or lymph node cells, taken before transplant. The CDR3 region is CASDRQGYGYTF. The CDR3 region has the DNA TGTGCCAGCGATCGGCAGGGGTATGGCTACACCTTC.